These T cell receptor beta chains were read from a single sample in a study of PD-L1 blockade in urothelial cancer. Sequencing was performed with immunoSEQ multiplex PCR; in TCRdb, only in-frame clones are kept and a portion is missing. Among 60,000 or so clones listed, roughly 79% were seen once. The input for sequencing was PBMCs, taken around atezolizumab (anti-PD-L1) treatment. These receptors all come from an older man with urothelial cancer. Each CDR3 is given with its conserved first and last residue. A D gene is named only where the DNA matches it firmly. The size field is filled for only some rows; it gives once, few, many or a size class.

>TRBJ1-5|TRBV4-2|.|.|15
CASSQDRAAGQPQHF
TGTGCCAGCAGCCAAGATAGGGCAGCAGGGCAGCCCCAGCATTTT
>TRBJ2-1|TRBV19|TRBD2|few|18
CASSPWTSGRAGNNEQFF
TGTGCCAGTAGCCCATGGACTAGCGGGAGGGCCGGAAACAATGAGCAGTTCTTC
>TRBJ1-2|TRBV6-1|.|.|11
CASRNRDGYTF
TGTGCCAGCAGGAACAGGGACGGCTACACCTTC
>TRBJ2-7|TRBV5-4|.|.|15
CASSSPTGDKSEQYF
TGTGCCAGCAGCTCCCCCACGGGAGATAAAAGCGAGCAGTACTTC
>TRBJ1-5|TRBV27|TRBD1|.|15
CASMAGTDSNQPQHF
TGTGCCAGCATGGCCGGGACAGATAGCAATCAGCCCCAGCATTTT
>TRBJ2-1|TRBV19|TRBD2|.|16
CASSVSPSGGYNEQFF
TGTGCCAGTAGTGTCTCCCCTAGCGGGGGGTACAATGAGCAGTTCTTC
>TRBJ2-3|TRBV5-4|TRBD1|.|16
CASSKGQDRGDRAQYF
TGTGCCAGCAGCAAGGGTCAGGACAGGGGTGATCGGGCGCAGTATTTT
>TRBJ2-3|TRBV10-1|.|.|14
CASSDGQSTDTQYF
TGCGCCAGCAGTGATGGACAGTCCACAGATACGCAGTATTTT
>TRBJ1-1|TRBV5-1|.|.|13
CASSLGGDTEAFF
TGCGCCAGCAGCTTGGGCGGAGACACTGAAGCTTTCTTT
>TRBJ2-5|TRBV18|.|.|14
CASSHDRSPETQYF
TGTGCCAGCTCACACGACAGGTCGCCAGAGACCCAGTACTTC
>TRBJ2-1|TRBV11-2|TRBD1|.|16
CASGGTGTGELNEQFF
TGTGCCAGTGGGGGGACCGGGACAGGGGAATTAAATGAGCAGTTCTTC
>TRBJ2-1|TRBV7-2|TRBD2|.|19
CASSFLRTSAKGGDNEQFF
TGTGCCAGCAGTTTCCTAAGGACTAGCGCGAAAGGTGGAGACAATGAGCAGTTCTTC
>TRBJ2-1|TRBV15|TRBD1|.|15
CATSRGQGSSDEQFF
TGTGCCACCAGCAGAGGACAGGGATCAAGCGATGAGCAGTTCTTC
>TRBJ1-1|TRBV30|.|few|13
CAWSVQGGLGAFF
TGTGCCTGGAGTGTACAGGGCGGTTTAGGAGCTTTCTTT
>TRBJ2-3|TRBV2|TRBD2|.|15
CASSVASGNTDTQYF
TGTGCCAGCAGTGTGGCTAGCGGGAACACAGATACGCAGTATTTT
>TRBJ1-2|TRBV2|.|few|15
CASRQGGSSNYGYTF
TGTGCCAGCAGGCAAGGGGGATCATCTAACTATGGCTACACCTTC
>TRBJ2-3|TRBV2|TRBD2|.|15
CASSRLAASTDTQYF
TGTGCCAGCAGTCGACTAGCGGCTAGCACAGATACGCAGTATTTT
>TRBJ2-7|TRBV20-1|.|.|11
CSRGSSYEQYF
TGCAGCCGGGGGAGCTCCTACGAGCAGTACTTC
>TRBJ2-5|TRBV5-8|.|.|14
CASSLAGAIETQYF
TGTGCCAGCAGCTTGGCGGGAGCCATAGAGACCCAGTACTTC
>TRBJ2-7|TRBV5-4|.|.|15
CASSLDAGALDEQYF
TGTGCCAGCAGCTTGGATGCAGGGGCTCTCGACGAGCAGTACTTC
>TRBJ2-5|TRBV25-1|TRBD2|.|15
CASSPGLAAQETQYF
TGTGCCAGCAGCCCGGGACTAGCGGCCCAAGAGACCCAGTACTTC
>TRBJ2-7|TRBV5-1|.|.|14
CASSPPGRQYEQYF
TGCGCCAGCAGCCCACCCGGGAGACAGTACGAGCAGTACTTC
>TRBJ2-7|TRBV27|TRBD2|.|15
CASSRWTSGSEEQYF
TGTGCCAGCAGTCGTTGGACTAGCGGGAGCGAAGAGCAGTACTTC
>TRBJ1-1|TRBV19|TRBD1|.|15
CASSFRDRGLSEAFF
TGTGCCAGTAGTTTCCGGGACAGGGGGTTAAGTGAAGCTTTCTTT